This T cell receptor (beta chain) was captured in a study of blood T cell repertoires in COVID-19 (dated by TCRdb to the early 2020s). Study-level background: Collaborator samples came from the United States, Italy and Spain and covered acute and convalescent phases of COVID-19. Where available, HLA class I and class II types were taken from metadata supplied by the sample provider and were not determined by assay-based typing. The sample metadata nearly always contained a de-identified subject ID, COVID-19 status, age in years and sex. Subjects who had been exposed to COVID-19, were actively infected with it, or had recovered from it provided the deeply sampled blood TCRbeta repertoires that made up the dataset. The material from the prospective study consisted of cDNA or gDNA derived from T cells, B-cell-depleted T cells, or PBMCs. The samples were drawn from two sources: the first 160 participants of the ongoing ImmuneRACE study, and 1,254 subjects contributed by 6 global collaborators. The repertoires were released in a freely available public database meant as a resource for research on the immune response to SARS-CoV-2. Study-wide conclusions, independent of this receptor: How much clinical and demographic metadata was included differed by source and by participant, and the metadata was provided uncurated.

TCRbeta CDR3 regions were amplified from genomic DNA by means of the immunoSEQ Assay, a bias-controlled multiplex PCR. Processing in the source paper ran as follows. The number of nucleated cells in each sample was estimated from the amplification of reference gene primers within the assay. To quantify the absolute abundance of each unique TCRbeta CDR3 rearrangement, sequence reads were collapsed and filtered. For each sample, productive Simpson clonality was calculated as the square root of Simpson's diversity index over productive rearrangements. The source is immuneACCESS, and TCRdb retained only in-frame sequences with V and J called. Part of the clones is not carried over; for the studies checked, unresolved V genes explain less than half of this, and the remainder is unexplained. The DNA gave D and trimming, while V, J and clone size come from that table. The sample table lists around 700,000 clones, 85% to 90% of them with a count of one. The ten largest clones capture over 0.2% of the sample.

Each collaborating institution followed its own protocols to collect whole blood in K2EDTA tubes. For TCRbeta analysis, collaborator samples were shipped as frozen whole blood, as isolated PBMCs, or as DNA extracted from either sample type. Reading from cysteine to phenylalanine, the CDR3 counts 14 amino acids. Just CDR3 DNA is preserved here, 42 bases in frame from base 1. The germline V gene gives CDR1 as SGHTA and CDR2 as FQGNSA. Trimming at the junction amounts to 5 bases on V and 3 bases on J, and the germline ends lie 13 bases apart. Concerning this clone itself: Its recognized antigen is unknown. Per-base qualities were not stored, and no clone one base away is much larger.

The sequence joins TRBV7-2 to TRBJ1-1; tentative D gene TRBD1, with 5 bases matching. The TCR was taken from a woman younger than 35 with acute or convalescent COVID-19. Material: peripheral blood. The nucleotide sequence reads TGTGCCAGCAGCCATGACGGGGGGTACACTGAAGCTTTCTTT. It codes for CASSHDGGYTEAFF.